The sequence of this T cell receptor (beta chain) was determined in a study of early T cells in non-severe SARS-CoV-2 infection. This clonotype was picked up a small number of times. Unique molecular identifier tags were affixed to discrete cDNA molecules. Via MiXCR, TCRdb re-called the 5' RACE reads, giving one row per CDR3 protein. The sample gives tens of thousands of distinct CDR3 sequences, approximately 10% of which show up once; 6.4% is in the top ten. Sequenced material: whole blood. The receptor comes from an adult who was a healthcare worker with PCR-confirmed SARS-CoV-2 infection or an uninfected control (not recorded which).

The CDR3 DNA reads TGCGCCATCTTCCGACAGGGAGCCGGGGCGAGTGACGGGGAGCTGTTTTTT. Its translation is CAIFRQGAGASDGELFF. The V gene is TRBV10-2, the J gene TRBJ2-2; 7 nucleotides line up with TRBD1. Germline V gene data show CDR1 as WSHSY and CDR2 as SAAADI. Trimming took 10 bases from V and 7 from J; bases not matched to a gene: 21. The CDR3 loop spans 17 amino acids.